This record looks at one TCR beta chain sequence and its context. The data belong to a study of control samples from healthy donors and cancer patients. TCRdb's copy holds only in-frame clones and misses some; the assay was immunoSEQ multiplex PCR. The table has 150,000 or so clones, 80% to 95% seen once. The CDR3 loop spans 16 amino acids. Looked up from germline, CDR1 is MRHNA and CDR2 is SNTAGT. With 0 bases removed from V and 7 bases from J, the gap between germline ends came to 16 bases. The rearrangement joins TRBV6-4 to TRBJ2-1; tentatively, D is TRBD1 (6 bases). Material for sequencing was blood. The sequence came from a man aged 18 to 30 in good health. This chain's CDR3 is CASSDSPRGNRNEQFF. CDR3 nucleotide sequence: TGTGCCAGCAGTGACTCCCCCAGGGGTAATAGGAATGAGCAGTTCTTC.